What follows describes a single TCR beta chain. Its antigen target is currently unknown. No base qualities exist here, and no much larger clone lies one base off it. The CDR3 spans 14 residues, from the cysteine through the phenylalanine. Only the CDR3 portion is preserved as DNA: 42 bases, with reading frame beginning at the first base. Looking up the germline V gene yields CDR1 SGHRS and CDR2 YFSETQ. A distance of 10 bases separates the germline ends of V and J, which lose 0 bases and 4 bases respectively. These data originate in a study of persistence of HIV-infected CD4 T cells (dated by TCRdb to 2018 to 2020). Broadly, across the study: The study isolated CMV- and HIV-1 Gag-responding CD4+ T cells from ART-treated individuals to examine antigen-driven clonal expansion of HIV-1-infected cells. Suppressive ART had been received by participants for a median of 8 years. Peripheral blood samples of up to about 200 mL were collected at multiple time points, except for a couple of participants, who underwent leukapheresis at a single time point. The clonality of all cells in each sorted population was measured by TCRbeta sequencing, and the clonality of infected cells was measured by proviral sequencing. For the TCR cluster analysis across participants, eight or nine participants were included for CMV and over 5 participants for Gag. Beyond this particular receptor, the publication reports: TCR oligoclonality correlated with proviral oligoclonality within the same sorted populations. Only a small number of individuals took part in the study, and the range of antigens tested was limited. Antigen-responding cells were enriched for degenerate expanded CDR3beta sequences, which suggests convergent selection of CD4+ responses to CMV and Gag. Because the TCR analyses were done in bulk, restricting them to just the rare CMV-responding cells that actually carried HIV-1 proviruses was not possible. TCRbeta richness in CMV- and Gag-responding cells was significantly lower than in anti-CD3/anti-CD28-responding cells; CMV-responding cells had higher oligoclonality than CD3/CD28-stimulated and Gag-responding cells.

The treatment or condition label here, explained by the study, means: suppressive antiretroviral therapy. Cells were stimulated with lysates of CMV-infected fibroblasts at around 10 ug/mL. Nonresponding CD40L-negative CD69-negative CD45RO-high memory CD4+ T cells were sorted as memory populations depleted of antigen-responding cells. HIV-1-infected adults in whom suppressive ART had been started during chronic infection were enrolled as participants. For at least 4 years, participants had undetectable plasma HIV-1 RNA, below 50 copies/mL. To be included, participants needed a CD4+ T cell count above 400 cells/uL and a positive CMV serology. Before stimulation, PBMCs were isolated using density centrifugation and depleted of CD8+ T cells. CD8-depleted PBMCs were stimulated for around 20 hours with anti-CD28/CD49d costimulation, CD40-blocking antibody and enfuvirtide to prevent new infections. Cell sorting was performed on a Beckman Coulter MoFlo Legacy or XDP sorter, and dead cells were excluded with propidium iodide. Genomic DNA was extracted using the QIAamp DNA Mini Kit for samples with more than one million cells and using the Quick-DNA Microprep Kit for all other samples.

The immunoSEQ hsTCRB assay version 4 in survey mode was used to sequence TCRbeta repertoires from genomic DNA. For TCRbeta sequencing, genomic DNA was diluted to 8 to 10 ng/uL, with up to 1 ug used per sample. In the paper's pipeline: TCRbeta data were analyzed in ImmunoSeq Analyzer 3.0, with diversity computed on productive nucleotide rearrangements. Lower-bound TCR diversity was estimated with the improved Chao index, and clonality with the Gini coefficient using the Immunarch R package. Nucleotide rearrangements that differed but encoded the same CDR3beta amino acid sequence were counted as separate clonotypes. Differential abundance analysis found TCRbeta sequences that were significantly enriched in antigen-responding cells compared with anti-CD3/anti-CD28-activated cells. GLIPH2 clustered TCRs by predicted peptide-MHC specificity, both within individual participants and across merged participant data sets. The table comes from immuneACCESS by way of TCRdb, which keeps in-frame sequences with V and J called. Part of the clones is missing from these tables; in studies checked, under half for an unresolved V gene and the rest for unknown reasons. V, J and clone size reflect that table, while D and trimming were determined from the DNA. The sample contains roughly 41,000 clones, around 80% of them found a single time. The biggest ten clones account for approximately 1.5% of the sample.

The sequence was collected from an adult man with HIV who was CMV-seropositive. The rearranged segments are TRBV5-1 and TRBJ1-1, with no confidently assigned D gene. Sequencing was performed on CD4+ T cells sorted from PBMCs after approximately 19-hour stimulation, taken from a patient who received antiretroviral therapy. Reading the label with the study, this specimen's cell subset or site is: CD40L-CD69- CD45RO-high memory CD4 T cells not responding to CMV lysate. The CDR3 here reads CASSLAVELTEAFF. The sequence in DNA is TGCGCCAGCAGCTTGGCGGTGGAGCTCACTGAAGCTTTCTTT.